Detailed here is one TCR beta chain. Its specificity is unknown. Germline V lookup: CDR1 MDHEN, CDR2 SYDVKM. CDR3 length: 12 amino acids. V shed 5 bases and J shed 4 bases, with 8 bases lying between them. Unpaired genes were suppressed by blocking oligonucleotides during a second nested PCR. MiXCR, applied by TCRdb to the emulsion pairing reads, yields one record per CDR3 protein. The sample has roughly 40,000 distinct CDR3 sequences, under 60% seen once; the top ten hold around three fifths. The sample comes from a study of T cell repertoires in breast cancer. Study background: ER+/PR+ status applied to most of the roughly 19 tumors. Study-level results: TRBV7 predominance in shared TCRs may reflect tumor recognition or mispriming. About 18 TCR pairs shared by seven or more tumors were possibly tumor-specific.

The expanded emulsion RT-PCR method captured paired alpha and beta chains from CD8+ T cells. The gene calls are TRBV28 and TRBJ1-2; D uncertain. Sequencing used CD8+ T cells. The TCR was taken from a pool of human donors with breast cancer or a healthy control (not recorded which). The CDR3 DNA follows: TGTGCCAGCAGTGTGGCAGCCTATGGCTACACCTTC. Translating it yields CASSVAAYGYTF.